Each of the 24 T cell receptor beta chains below was sequenced from the same sample in a study of CXCR3-negative and CXCR3-positive naive CD8 T cells. These receptors have no known antigen. Study observations and caveats: TRB CDR3s were more hydrophobic in CXCR3-positive than in CXCR3-negative naive cells.

The libraries of TRB cDNA were constructed through 5' RACE using UMI labels. One entry per CDR3 protein, without DNA, is what TCRdb gives after re-calling the 5' RACE reads. This table lists some 120,000 distinct CDR3 sequences. What was sequenced was naive CXCR3+ CD8+ T cells from blood. Subset defined: CD45RO-CCR7+CD27+CD95- naive CD8+ T cells expressing CXCR3 (TNR3+). All receptors derive from a human donor in good health. Some clones in this sample may be carry-over from other donors' samples.

The CDR3: CSVDQEKFVTETQYF. The chain couples TRBV29-1 to TRBJ2-5. Germline CDR1 and CDR2: SQVTM and ANQGSEA. The CDR3 is made up of 15 amino acids.

The chain uses TRBV29-1 and TRBJ2-7; TCRdb designates TRBD1, a call that cannot be tested without DNA. Looked up from germline, CDR1 is SQVTM and CDR2 is ANQGSEA. CDR3 length: 13 residues. This CDR3 reads CSVRTGGFNEQYF.

The chain joins TRBV6-5 to TRBJ1-5; TCRdb's D call of TRBD1 is untestable without DNA. The CDR3 covers 15 residues. Germline lookup yields CDR1 MNHEY and CDR2 SVGAGI. The CDR3 here is CASSYGTGEYQPQHF.

The J gene is TRBJ1-6, the V gene TRBV4-2; the TRBD1 assignment by TCRdb is unverifiable without DNA. CDR3 length: 18 amino acids. CDR1 and CDR2 (germline): LGHNA, YNFKEQ. Here the CDR3 reads CASSQEGGKSSYNSPLHF.

V usage is TRBV29-1 and J usage is TRBJ2-7. CDR1 is SQVTM and CDR2 is ANQGSEA in the germline V gene. The CDR3 is made up of 13 amino acids. CDR3 protein: CSVVGIVGYEQYF.

V is TRBV5-1 and J is TRBJ2-7. The CDR3 is 15 residues long. From germline, CDR1 is SGHRS and CDR2 YFSETQ. CDR3 protein: CASSLSIGWTYEQYF.

V and J are TRBV7-2 and TRBJ2-1; without DNA, the TCRdb call of TRBD2 cannot be checked. CDR3 length: 15 amino acids. CDR1 and CDR2 from the germline V gene are SGHTA and FQGNSA. CDR3: CASSFFAGSYNEQFF.

The V and J genes are TRBV7-8 and TRBJ2-7; TCRdb selects TRBD1, and the lack of DNA leaves this call unchecked. The CDR3 consists of 16 residues. Germline V gene data show CDR1 as SGHVS and CDR2 as FQNEAQ. CDR3 sequence reads: CASSLDGDRGFYEQYF.

The chain couples TRBV27 to TRBJ1-5; checking the TCRdb D call of TRBD1 is not possible without DNA. Germline V gene lookup returns CDR1 MNHEY and CDR2 SMNVEV (reference sequence). This CDR3 contains 17 residues. CDR3 sequence: CASSLSGQGGGNQPQHF.

The V call is TRBV7-8, the J call TRBJ2-7; TCRdb's D call of TRBD2 is untestable without DNA. Germline loops: CDR1 SGHVS, CDR2 FQNEAQ. The CDR3 consists of 15 residues. The CDR3 spells CASSDGTSGTYEQYF.

This sequence joins TRBV7-9 and TRBJ2-7; the D call from TCRdb, TRBD1, cannot be confirmed without DNA. CDR1 is SEHNR, CDR2 FQNEAQ, per germline (reference sequence). CDR3 length equals 16 residues. The CDR3: CASSLSPGQPSYEQYF.

This CDR3 is CASTGSVTGYEKLFF. The chain has TRBV19 and TRBJ1-4; TCRdb gives TRBD1 as the D gene, but with no DNA this cannot be confirmed. Germline V gene lookup returns CDR1 LNHDA and CDR2 SQIVND (reference sequence). The CDR3 runs 15 residues.

V gene TRBV6-5 combines with J gene TRBJ2-1. This CDR3 has 14 amino acids. CDR1 is MNHEY and CDR2 is SVGAGI in the germline V gene. The CDR3 here is CASSYGESYNEQFF.

V gene TRBV6-6 combines with J gene TRBJ2-7; TCRdb's D gene call, TRBD1, goes unchecked for lack of DNA. Germline CDR1 reads MNHNY; CDR2 reads SVGAGI (reference sequence). This CDR3 is built from 12 residues. Here the CDR3 reads CASPGSRSEQYF.

The chain has TRBV29-1 and TRBJ2-7; the D gene TCRdb calls, TRBD1, cannot be checked with no DNA. The CDR3 loop spans 14 amino acids. CDR1 is SQVTM and CDR2 is ANQGSEA in the germline V gene. The CDR3 region is CSVAPGQQFYEQYF.

This chain uses TRBV4-1 with TRBJ2-1. The CDR3 sequence is 15 residues long. The germline gives CDR1 MGHRA, CDR2 YSYEKL. This CDR3 reads CASSQGPLTYNEQFF.

This chain links TRBV5-1 with TRBJ2-6. This CDR3 spans 13 amino acids. Germline CDR1 and CDR2: SGHRS and YFSETQ. CDR3 in amino acids: CASSLSGANVLTF.

The CDR3: CASSLGLAGSLYEQYF. This chain joins TRBV7-2 and TRBJ2-7; absent DNA, TCRdb's TRBD2 call cannot be checked. This CDR3 comprises 16 residues. Germline V gene sequence: CDR1 SGHTA, CDR2 FQGNSA.

The CDR3 loop reads CASSVAVGSGNTIYF. The rearrangement uses TRBV9 and TRBJ1-3. CDR1 is SGDLS and CDR2 is YYNGEE in the germline V gene. The CDR3 sequence is 15 residues long.

V is TRBV9 and J is TRBJ2-7. The germline V gene encodes CDR1 SGDLS and CDR2 YYNGEE. This CDR3 is built from 15 residues. CDR3 sequence: CASSVATDSSYERYF.

The chain couples TRBV29-1 to TRBJ1-1; the TCRdb D gene call, TRBD1, has no DNA to confirm it. The CDR3 loop spans 13 amino acids. Germline values: CDR1 SQVTM, CDR2 ANQGSEA. This CDR3 reads CSVLTDKNTEAFF.

The chain has TRBV7-3 and TRBJ2-2; the D call from TCRdb, TRBD1, cannot be confirmed without DNA. CDR3 length: 14 residues. CDR1 SGHTA and CDR2 FQGTGA come from the germline V gene. This CDR3 reads CASRAGENTGELFF.

This chain connects TRBV7-9 to TRBJ1-1; TCRdb calls TRBD1, which cannot be checked without DNA. Per germline, CDR1 SEHNR and CDR2 FQNEAQ (reference sequence). CDR3 size: 13 residues. The CDR3 spells CATHGQDYTEAFF.

The chain joins TRBV7-8 to TRBJ2-1; the TCRdb D gene call, TRBD2, has no DNA to confirm it. The germline V gene encodes CDR1 SGHVS and CDR2 FQNEAQ. The CDR3 covers 14 residues. The CDR3 loop reads CASSPSSYVDEQFF.